The 27 T cell receptor beta chains presented below share a single source sample, sequenced in a study of chemoradiotherapy in HPV16-positive cancers. TCRdb's table, derived via immunoSEQ multiplex PCR, lists solely in-frame clones and lacks some. The sample includes about 53,000 clones, more than 90% of them seen just once. The source material was blood, sampled from a patient who underwent chemoradiotherapy. These receptors all come from a human donor with HPV-associated anogenital cancer.

J is TRBJ2-3 and V is TRBV9, with 14 bases lining up with TRBD2. Looked up from germline, CDR1 is SGDLS and CDR2 is YYNGEE. Trimming took 4 bases from V and 1 from J; bases not matched to a gene: 5. This CDR3 has 17 residues. The CDR3 reads CASSFRLAGGRTDTQYF. DNA for the CDR3: TGTGCCAGCAGCTTCCGACTAGCGGGAGGGCGCACAGATACGCAGTATTTT. Together with reference TRBV9 and TRBJ2-3, the CDR3 gives the full variable domain: DSGVTQTPKHLITATGQRVTLRCSPRSGDLSVYWYQQSLDQGLQFLIQYYNGEERAKGNILERFSAQQFPDLHSELNLSSLELGDSALYFCASSFRLAGGRTDTQYFGPGTRLTVL.

The CDR3: CAWNGGPTGELFF. The CDR3 DNA sequence: TGTGCCTGGAACGGGGGTCCCACCGGGGAGCTGTTTTTT. The chain couples TRBV30 to TRBJ2-2, with a tentative D call TRBD2 (6 bases). Germline V gene data show CDR1 as GTSNPN and CDR2 as SVGIG (reference sequence). V was pared by 4 bases and J by 4 bases, with 10 bases between. CDR3 size: 13 residues.

The chain is built from TRBV6-1 and TRBJ1-5, with D possibly matching TRBD1 (5 bases). The V end was cut by 2 bases, the J end by 8 bases, with 10 bases between. CDR1 is MNHNS and CDR2 is SASEGT in the germline V gene. The CDR3 totals 13 residues. CDR3 bases: TGTGCCAGCAGTGAAATGGGGGTCAAGCCCCAGCATTTT. Encoded protein: CASSEMGVKPQHF.

CDR3 sequence (DNA): TGTGCCAGTAGTATCGGGACAGAAATGGATGGCTACACCTTC. It specifies CASSIGTEMDGYTF. The chain couples TRBV19 to TRBJ1-2, with 7 bases that match TRBD1. V lost 3 bases and J lost 6; bases outside the gene matches: 7. This CDR3 has 14 amino acids. In germline, CDR1 is LNHDA, CDR2 SQIVND (reference sequence). The full variable domain, rest sourced from reference TRBV19 and TRBJ1-2, is DGGITQSPKYLFRKEGQNVTLSCEQNLNHDAMYWYRQDPGQGLRLIYYSQIVNDFQKGDIAEGYSVSREKKESFPLTVTSAQKNPTAFYLCASSIGTEMDGYTFGSGTRLTVV.

The rearrangement uses TRBV7-9 and TRBJ1-1, with 7 bases aligning to TRBD1. The germline V gene has CDR1 SEHNR and CDR2 FQNEAQ (reference sequence). This CDR3 has 15 amino acids. V lost 5 bases to trimming and J lost 3 bases; unmatched junction nucleotides: 9. CDR3 sequence reads: CASSASGGLDTEAFF. In DNA, the CDR3 is TGTGCCAGCAGCGCTTCAGGGGGATTGGACACTGAAGCTTTCTTT.

This sequence joins TRBV12-5 and TRBJ2-5, with a possible D match to TRBD1 (5 bases). The V gene lost 6 bases and the J gene lost 0 bases, with 14 bases spanning the gap. Germline V gene sequence: CDR1 LGHNT, CDR2 FRNRAP. This CDR3 is 15 amino acids long. The CDR3, as DNA: TGTGCTAGTGGAGACAGTGGGGCGTACCAAGAGACCCAGTACTTC. It yields the protein CASGDSGAYQETQYF.

This clone was counted only a few times. This sequence joins TRBV7-6 and TRBJ1-3, with D uncertain. Trimming took off 2 bases at V and 1 base at J, with 9 bases between the two ends. Germline loops: CDR1 SGHVS, CDR2 FNYEAQ. CDR3 length: 15 amino acids. This chain's CDR3 is CASSLKGQSGNTIYF. Written as DNA, the CDR3 is TGTGCCAGCAGCTTAAAAGGTCAATCTGGAAACACCATATATTTT.

V and J are TRBV7-2 and TRBJ2-1; a weak D match, TRBD1 (5 bases). Trimming took 2 bases from V and 6 from J, leaving 17 bases between them. Per the germline V gene, CDR1 is SGHTA and CDR2 is FQGNSA. The CDR3 length is 16 residues. CDR3 in DNA: TGTGCCAGCAGCTTAACCCCTGGGGCCGGCGGCAATGAGCAGTTCTTC. Protein product: CASSLTPGAGGNEQFF. Full variable domain (missing parts from reference TRBV7-2 and TRBJ2-1): GAGVSQSPSNKVTEKGKDVELRCDPISGHTALYWYRQSLGQGLEFLIYFQGNSAPDKSGLPSDRFSAERTGGSVSTLTIQRTQQEDSAVYLCASSLTPGAGGNEQFFGPGTRLTVL.

The gene calls are TRBV27 and TRBJ1-2; 8 positions agree with TRBD1. With 5 bases clipped from V and 5 bases from J, the junction kept 1 base outside the gene matches. CDR3 size: 12 residues. Per germline, CDR1 MNHEY and CDR2 SMNVEV (reference sequence). In DNA, the CDR3 is TGTGCCAGCAGTCGACAGGGGTATGGCTACACCTTC. Protein sequence: CASSRQGYGYTF.

This clone was detected once. This chain links TRBV15 with TRBJ2-5, with D unresolved. Trimming removed 3 bases at V and 0 bases at J, with 8 bases between. Germline assignment: CDR1 LNHNV and CDR2 YYDKDF (reference sequence). This CDR3 has 14 amino acids. CDR3 sequence (DNA): TGTGCCACCAGCAGGCCGGGTCACCAAGAGACCCAGTACTTC. The encoded protein is CATSRPGHQETQYF.

This chain connects TRBV5-1 to TRBJ1-4; 7 nucleotides agree with TRBD1. Unmatched junction bases numbered 7, after V lost 6 bases and J lost 2 bases. Germline V gives CDR1 SGHRS, CDR2 YFSETQ. The CDR3 is 15 amino acids. CDR3 loop: CASTPGGITNEKLFF. The CDR3 DNA reads TGCGCCAGCACACCAGGGGGGATTACTAATGAAAAACTGTTTTTT.

A note on this clone: The sample has other DNA sequences that encode this CDR3 too. V usage is TRBV5-1 and J usage is TRBJ2-3; D is uncertain. The germline gives CDR1 SGHRS, CDR2 YFSETQ. The CDR3 runs 13 residues. Trimming left V 1 base short and J 3 bases short, with 6 bases between. In DNA, the CDR3 is TGCGCCAGCAGCTTGCCAAGTACAGATACGCAGTATTTT. It encodes CASSLPSTDTQYF.

Details on this clone: The same CDR3 is also encoded by other DNA sequences in this sample. The J gene is TRBJ1-6, the V gene TRBV4-1; D possibly corresponds to TRBD1 (6 bases). This CDR3 is 17 amino acids long. V was cut by 0 bases and J by 3 bases, with 12 bases left in between. Germline V gene sequence: CDR1 MGHRA, CDR2 YSYEKL. CDR3 DNA: TGCGCCAGCAGCCAAGACCCAGGGGCAGGCTATAATTCACCCCTCCACTTT. This sequence encodes CASSQDPGAGYNSPLHF.

The chain couples TRBV2 to TRBJ2-7; D is possibly TRBD1 (6 bases). The CDR3 runs 14 residues. In germline, CDR1 is SNHLY, CDR2 FYNNEI. Trimming left V 4 bases short and J 3 bases short, with 13 bases between. CDR3 protein: CASSVSEQGYEQYF. In DNA form, the CDR3 reads TGTGCCAGCAGTGTTAGTGAACAGGGCTACGAGCAGTACTTC.

This chain links TRBV5-1 with TRBJ2-3, with 9 bases that match TRBD2. Looked up from germline, CDR1 is SGHRS and CDR2 is YFSETQ. After removal of 0 bases from V and 2 bases from J, the junction contained 4 bases not matched to a gene. CDR3 length: 16 amino acids. The CDR3 region is CASSLDGGGATDTQYF. The CDR3 coding sequence is TGCGCCAGCAGCTTGGATGGCGGGGGGGCCACAGATACGCAGTATTTT.

J is TRBJ2-5 and V is TRBV30; D is possibly TRBD2 (6 bases). The CDR3 loop spans 13 amino acids. Germline V gene lookup returns CDR1 GTSNPN and CDR2 SVGIG (reference sequence). Trimming shortened V by 5 bases and J by 2 bases, and 12 bases separated the two germline ends. The CDR3 DNA is TGTGCCTGGGGGGGAGGTTGGCAAGAGACCCAGTACTTC. The encoded protein is CAWGGGWQETQYF. The full variable domain, in which reference TRBV30 and TRBJ2-5 provide the parts outside the CDR3, is SQTIHQWPATLVQPVGSPLSLECTVEGTSNPNLYWYRQAAGRGLQLLFYSVGIGQISSEVPQNLSASRPQDRQFILSSKKLLLSDSGFYLCAWGGGWQETQYFGPGTRLLVL.

V usage is TRBV5-4 and J usage is TRBJ2-3; D is unresolved. Between the trimmed V and J ends, which lost 1 base and 3 bases, there was a span of 15 bases. The CDR3 runs 16 residues. CDR1 is SGHNT and CDR2 is YYREEE in the germline V gene (reference sequence). For the CDR3, the DNA is TGTGCCAGCAGCTTGATTGAGTGGGGATCGACAGATACGCAGTATTTT. Translating it yields CASSLIEWGSTDTQYF.

The V and J genes are TRBV10-1 and TRBJ2-3; 9 bases line up with TRBD2. The V gene end was trimmed by 4 bases and the J gene end by 5 bases; junction bases not matched to a gene: 4. Per germline, CDR1 WNHNN and CDR2 SYGVQD (reference sequence). The CDR3 length is 14 residues. Here the CDR3 reads CASSVSGGRDTQYF. In DNA, the CDR3 is TGCGCCAGCAGTGTTAGCGGGGGTAGAGATACGCAGTATTTT.

The chain links TRBV5-1 to TRBJ2-3; 12 nucleotides match TRBD2. CDR1 SGHRS and CDR2 YFSETQ come from the germline V gene. This CDR3 comprises 19 residues. Losses at the gene ends were 4 bases for V and 0 bases for J; bases not matched to a gene: 12. CDR3 in DNA: TGCGCCAGCAGCCTACGACTAGCGGGAGTCTCTCCCAGCACAGATACGCAGTATTTT. Protein sequence: CASSLRLAGVSPSTDTQYF.

The J gene is TRBJ1-5, the V gene TRBV4-1; D unresolved. The CDR3 loop spans 14 amino acids. With 7 bases removed from V and 6 bases from J, the gap between germline ends came to 16 bases. Germline V CDR1 and CDR2: MGHRA, YSYEKL. This CDR3 is CASTSTLGGQPQHF. The CDR3 coding sequence is TGCGCCAGCACCTCGACCTTGGGCGGTCAGCCCCAGCATTTT.

The CDR3 DNA reads as TGTGCCAGCAGTCGAGAAGTTTTTTTAAACACCGGGGAGCTGTTTTTT. Translation gives CASSREVFLNTGELFF. The chain uses TRBV2 and TRBJ2-2; no reliable D call. The CDR3 has 16 residues. V was trimmed by 5 bases and J by 2 bases, leaving 15 bases between them. From germline, CDR1 is SNHLY and CDR2 FYNNEI.

This sequence joins TRBV10-1 and TRBJ1-3; the D gene is possibly TRBD1 (5 bases). Germline V gene sequence: CDR1 WNHNN, CDR2 SYGVQD (reference sequence). Trimming shortened V by 6 bases and J by 0 bases, and 9 bases separated the two germline ends. The CDR3 is made up of 14 amino acids. The CDR3 region has the DNA TGCGCCAGCAGCGCCGACAGCTCTGGAAACACCATATATTTT. Protein sequence: CASSADSSGNTIYF.

The chain links TRBV7-6 to TRBJ1-3; D remains unclear. In germline, CDR1 is SGHVS, CDR2 FNYEAQ. V lost 1 base, J lost 3 bases, and 7 bases lay in between. The CDR3 contains 14 residues. Here the CDR3 DNA reads TGTGCCAGCAGCTTAGGGGGAAGTGGAAACACCATATATTTT. This gives the protein CASSLGGSGNTIYF.

The gene calls are TRBV5-1 and TRBJ1-2; D might be TRBD1 (6 bases). CDR3 length: 16 residues. The V end was cut by 0 bases, the J end by 2 bases, with 14 bases between. Germline-derived CDR1 and CDR2 are SGHRS and YFSETQ. CDR3 residues: CASSLGHGGGNYGYTF. Written as DNA, the CDR3 is TGCGCCAGCAGCTTGGGCCACGGAGGGGGAAACTATGGCTACACCTTC.

The table lists this clone with a count of one. J is TRBJ2-2 and V is TRBV7-2; D gene unclear. The CDR3 loop spans 16 amino acids. Germline V lookup: CDR1 SGHTA, CDR2 FQGNSA. Trimming shortened V by 1 base and J by 1 base, and 10 bases separated the two germline ends. CDR3 nucleotide sequence: TGTGCCAGCAGCTTAGGTGGTACGGGGAACACCGGGGAGCTGTTTTTT. Translating gives CASSLGGTGNTGELFF.

This clone occurred a few times. The genes are TRBV6-4 and TRBJ1-2; 7 positions match TRBD1. CDR1 is MRHNA, CDR2 SNTAGT, per germline. CDR3 length: 16 residues. V shed 7 bases and J 1 base; nucleotides not matched to a gene: 12. The CDR3 DNA follows: TGTGCCAGCAACTATAACCGGGACAGTTTTAACTATGGCTACACCTTC. It is translated as CASNYNRDSFNYGYTF.

This chain uses TRBV12-5 with TRBJ2-7, with unresolved D. This CDR3 has 14 residues. V lost 0 bases, J lost 7 bases, and 13 bases lay in between. CDR1 LGHNT and CDR2 FRNRAP come from the germline V gene. The CDR3, as DNA: TGTGCTAGTGGTTTGGTACCAGCCTCCGGGGAGCAGTACTTC. Translated, it gives CASGLVPASGEQYF.